The 8 T cell receptor beta chains presented below share a single source sample, sequenced in a study of neurological immune-mediated disorders. TCRdb re-analysed the 5' RACE reads in MiXCR, keeping a single row per CDR3 protein. The sample includes roughly 70,000 distinct CDR3 sequences, around 5.2% of them seen just once. Sequencing was performed on PBMCs. These receptors were taken from a woman in her 30s with multiple sclerosis.

The sample holds many counts of this clonotype. This chain joins TRBV5-6 and TRBJ2-5, with D tentatively TRBD2 (6 bases). Per the germline V gene, CDR1 is SGHDT and CDR2 is YYEEEE. The CDR3 spans 14 residues. The V gene lost 1 base and the J gene lost 7 bases, with 14 bases spanning the gap. CDR3 amino acids: CASSLIRGLGTQYF. CDR3 DNA: TGTGCCAGCAGCTTGATCCGGGGGTTAGGGACCCAGTACTTC.

This clonotype was observed at least ten times. The gene calls are TRBV20-1 and TRBJ2-3, with 7 nucleotides matching TRBD1. The CDR3 runs 13 residues. The V segment lost 5 bases and the J segment 4 bases; nucleotides outside the gene matches: 6. CDR1 and CDR2 (germline): DFQATT, SNEGSKA (reference sequence). The CDR3 loop reads CSAGDRVPDTQYF. DNA for the CDR3: TGCAGTGCTGGTGACAGGGTTCCAGATACGCAGTATTTT.

This clonotype has a count of ten or more. The V and J genes are TRBV20-1 and TRBJ1-2; maybe TRBD1 (5 bases). The CDR3 is made up of 15 amino acids. The germline V gene encodes CDR1 DFQATT and CDR2 SNEGSKA (reference sequence). With 3 bases removed from V and 4 bases from J, the gap between germline ends came to 18 bases. CDR3 coding DNA: TGCAGTGCTAGGGATGGAGGGGCGCGGAGCTATGGCTACACCTTC. Residues: CSARDGGARSYGYTF.

There are many counts of this clonotype. The chain couples TRBV27 to TRBJ2-3, with 15 bases identical to TRBD2. Looked up from germline, CDR1 is MNHEY and CDR2 is SMNVEV (reference sequence). V was clipped by 6 bases and J by 3 bases; unmatched bases: 7. The CDR3 is 17 residues long. The CDR3 spells CASSRGLAGGPTDTQYF. CDR3 nucleotides: TGTGCCAGCAGCCGTGGACTAGCGGGGGGGCCGACAGATACGCAGTATTTT.

This clonotype was observed many times. V gene TRBV7-9 combines with J gene TRBJ2-1, with D possibly matching TRBD1 (6 bases). Germline CDR1 and CDR2: SEHNR and FQNEAQ (reference sequence). V gave up 2 bases and J gave up 4 bases, with 12 bases separating them. The CDR3 sequence is 15 residues long. CDR3 coding DNA: TGTGCCAGCAGCTTAAGGGGGAGCGGATACAATGAGCAGTTCTTC. It translates to CASSLRGSGYNEQFF.

This clonotype was found many times. The chain uses TRBV20-1 and TRBJ2-7; no clear D. The germline gives CDR1 DFQATT, CDR2 SNEGSKA (reference sequence). This CDR3 is built from 12 residues. Trimming took 0 bases from V and 7 from J, leaving 10 bases between them. The DNA of the CDR3 is TGCAGTGCTAGAGAAGATTCAGGAGAGCAGTACTTC. It codes for CSAREDSGEQYF.

A note on this clonotype: Just one base apart from a much larger clone, this may be a read error. The rearrangement joins TRBV15 to TRBJ2-7; a weak D match, TRBD2 (5 bases). With 3 bases removed from V and 3 bases from J, the gap between germline ends came to 12 bases. The CDR3 covers 14 residues. Germline-derived CDR1 and CDR2 are LNHNV and YYDKDF (reference sequence). CDR3 residues: CATSSRETHYEQYF. The CDR3 nucleotides are TGTGCCACCAGCAGCCGGGAAACCCACTACGAGCAGTACTTC.

As regards this clonotype: A much larger clone lies one base from this, so it may be a read error. V usage is TRBV7-8 and J usage is TRBJ1-5; no firm D call. Germline V CDR1 and CDR2: SGHVS, FQNEAQ. Between the trimmed V and J ends, which lost 5 bases and 6 bases, there was a span of 23 bases. This CDR3 has 17 residues. In DNA form, the CDR3 reads TGTGCCAGCAGCCCCATTTCCGGGCCAAGAGGCGGTCAGCCCCAGCATTTT. Translating it yields CASSPISGPRGGQPQHF.